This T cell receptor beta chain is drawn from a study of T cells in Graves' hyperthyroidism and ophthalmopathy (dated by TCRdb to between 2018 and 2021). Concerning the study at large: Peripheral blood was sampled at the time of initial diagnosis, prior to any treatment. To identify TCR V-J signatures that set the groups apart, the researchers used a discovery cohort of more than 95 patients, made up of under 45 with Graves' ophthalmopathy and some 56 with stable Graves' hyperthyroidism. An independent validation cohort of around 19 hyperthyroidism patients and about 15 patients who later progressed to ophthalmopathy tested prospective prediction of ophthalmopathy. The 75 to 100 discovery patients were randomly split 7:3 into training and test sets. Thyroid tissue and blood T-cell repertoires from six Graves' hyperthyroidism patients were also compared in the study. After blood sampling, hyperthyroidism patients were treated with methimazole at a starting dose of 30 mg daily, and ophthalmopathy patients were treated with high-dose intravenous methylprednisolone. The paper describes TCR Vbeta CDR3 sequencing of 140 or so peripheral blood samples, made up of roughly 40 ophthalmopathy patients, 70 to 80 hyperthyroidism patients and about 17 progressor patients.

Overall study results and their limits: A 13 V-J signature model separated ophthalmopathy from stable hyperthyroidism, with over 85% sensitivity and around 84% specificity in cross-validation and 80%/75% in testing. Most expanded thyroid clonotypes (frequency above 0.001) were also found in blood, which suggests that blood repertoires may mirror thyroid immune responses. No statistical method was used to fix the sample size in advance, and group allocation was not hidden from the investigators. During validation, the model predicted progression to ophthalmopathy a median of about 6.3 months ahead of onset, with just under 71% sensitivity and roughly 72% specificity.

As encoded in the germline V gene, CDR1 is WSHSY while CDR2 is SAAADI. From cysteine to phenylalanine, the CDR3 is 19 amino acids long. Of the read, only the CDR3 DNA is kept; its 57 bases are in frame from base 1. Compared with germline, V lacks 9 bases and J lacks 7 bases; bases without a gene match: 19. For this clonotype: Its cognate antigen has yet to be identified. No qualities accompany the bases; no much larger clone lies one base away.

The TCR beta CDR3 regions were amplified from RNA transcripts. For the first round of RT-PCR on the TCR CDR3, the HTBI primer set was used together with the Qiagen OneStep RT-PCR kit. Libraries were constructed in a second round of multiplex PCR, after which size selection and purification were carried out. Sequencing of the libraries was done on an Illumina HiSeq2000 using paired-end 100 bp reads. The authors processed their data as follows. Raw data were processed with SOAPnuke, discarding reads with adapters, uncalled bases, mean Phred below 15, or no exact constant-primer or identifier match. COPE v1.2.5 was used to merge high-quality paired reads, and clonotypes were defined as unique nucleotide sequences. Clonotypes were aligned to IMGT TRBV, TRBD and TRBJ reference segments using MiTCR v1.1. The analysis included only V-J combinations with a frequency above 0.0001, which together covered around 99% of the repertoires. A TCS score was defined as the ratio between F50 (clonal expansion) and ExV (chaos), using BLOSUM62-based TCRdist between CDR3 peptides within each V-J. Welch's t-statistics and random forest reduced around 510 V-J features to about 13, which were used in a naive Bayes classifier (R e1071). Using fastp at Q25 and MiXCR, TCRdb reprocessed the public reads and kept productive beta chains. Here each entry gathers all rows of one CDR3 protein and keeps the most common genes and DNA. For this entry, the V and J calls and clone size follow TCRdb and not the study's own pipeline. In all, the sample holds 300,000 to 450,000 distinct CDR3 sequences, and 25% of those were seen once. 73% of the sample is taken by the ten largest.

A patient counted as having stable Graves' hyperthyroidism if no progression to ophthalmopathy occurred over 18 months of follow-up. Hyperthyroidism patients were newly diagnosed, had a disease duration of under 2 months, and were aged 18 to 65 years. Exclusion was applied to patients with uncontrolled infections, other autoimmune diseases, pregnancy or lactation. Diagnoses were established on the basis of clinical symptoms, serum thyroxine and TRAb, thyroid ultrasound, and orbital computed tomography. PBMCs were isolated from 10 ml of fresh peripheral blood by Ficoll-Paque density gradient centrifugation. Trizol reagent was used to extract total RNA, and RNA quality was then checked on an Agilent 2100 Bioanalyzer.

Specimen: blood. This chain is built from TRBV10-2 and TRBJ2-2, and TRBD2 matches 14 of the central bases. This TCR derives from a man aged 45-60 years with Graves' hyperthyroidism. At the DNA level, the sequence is TGCGCCAGGCCGGGGACCCCGGGACTAGCGGGAGACCAGGGCGGGGAGCTGTTTTTT. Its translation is CARPGTPGLAGDQGGELFF.